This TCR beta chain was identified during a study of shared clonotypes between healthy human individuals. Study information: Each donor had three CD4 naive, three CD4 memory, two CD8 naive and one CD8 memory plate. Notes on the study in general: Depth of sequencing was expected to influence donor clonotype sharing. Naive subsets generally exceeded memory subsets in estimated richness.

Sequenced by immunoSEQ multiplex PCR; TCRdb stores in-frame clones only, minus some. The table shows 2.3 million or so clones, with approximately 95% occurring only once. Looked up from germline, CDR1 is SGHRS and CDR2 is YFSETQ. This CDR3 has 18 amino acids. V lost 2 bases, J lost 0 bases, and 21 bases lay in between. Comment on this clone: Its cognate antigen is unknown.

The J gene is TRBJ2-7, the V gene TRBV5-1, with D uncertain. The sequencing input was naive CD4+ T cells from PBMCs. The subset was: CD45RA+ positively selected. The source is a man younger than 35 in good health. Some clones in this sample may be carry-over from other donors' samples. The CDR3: CASSLESLPGSLSYEQYF. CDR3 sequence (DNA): TGCGCCAGCAGCTTAGAATCCCTCCCGGGTTCCCTCTCCTACGAGCAGTACTTC.